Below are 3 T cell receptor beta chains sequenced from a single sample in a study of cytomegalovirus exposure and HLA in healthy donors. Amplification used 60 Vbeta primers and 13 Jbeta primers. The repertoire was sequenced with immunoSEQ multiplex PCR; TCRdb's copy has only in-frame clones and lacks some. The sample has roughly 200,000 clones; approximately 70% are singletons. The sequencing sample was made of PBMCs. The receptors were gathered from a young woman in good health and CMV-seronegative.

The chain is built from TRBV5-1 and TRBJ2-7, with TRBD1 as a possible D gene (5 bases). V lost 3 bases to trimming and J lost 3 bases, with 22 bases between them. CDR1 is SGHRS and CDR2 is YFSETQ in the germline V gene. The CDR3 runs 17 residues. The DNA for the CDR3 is TGCGCCAGCAGCTCCTACCGCCTGGGGCCAATAGACTACGAGCAGTACTTC. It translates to CASSSYRLGPIDYEQYF.

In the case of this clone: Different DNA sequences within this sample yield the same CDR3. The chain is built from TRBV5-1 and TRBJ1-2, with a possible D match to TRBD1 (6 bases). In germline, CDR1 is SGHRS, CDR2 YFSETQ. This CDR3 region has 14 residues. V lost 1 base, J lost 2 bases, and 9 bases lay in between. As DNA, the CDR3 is TGCGCCAGCAGCTTGAGTACAGGGAACTATGGCTACACCTTC. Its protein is CASSLSTGNYGYTF.

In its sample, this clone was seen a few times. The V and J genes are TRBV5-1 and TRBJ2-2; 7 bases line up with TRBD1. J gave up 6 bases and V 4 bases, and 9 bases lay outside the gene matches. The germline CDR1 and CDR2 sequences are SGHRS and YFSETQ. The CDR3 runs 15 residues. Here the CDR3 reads CASSPGTAGPGELFF. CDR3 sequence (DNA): TGCGCCAGCAGCCCCGGGACAGCAGGGCCCGGGGAGCTGTTTTTT.